The source of this T cell receptor beta chain is a study of spatial heterogeneity in lung cancer. The overall study: Matched bulk RNA-seq yielded a T cell module score, and TCR transcript counts in tumor regions correlated strongly with that score. The library had UMIs, and each TCR and UMI pair averaged more than ten raw reads. Study conclusions and caveats: How many expanded intratumoral alpha and beta TCRs were present tracked the tumor mutation count, which was a count of nonsynonymous mutations.

MiXCR, applied by TCRdb to the 5' RACE reads, yields one record per CDR3 protein. The data contain about 1,500 distinct CDR3 sequences, roughly 5.8% of them singletons. Time point reported: sample taken at primary tumor resection. Whole RNA, isolated from tumor, nontumor lung or frozen PBMC, was sequenced without prior sorting. Germline lookup yields CDR1 MDHEN and CDR2 SYDVKM. This CDR3 is built from 13 residues. The V end lost 6 bases, the J end lost 3 bases, and 11 bases lay between the germline ends. This clonotype is medium-sized by share. What it binds is unknown. This beta chain represents an off-target read in a library built for alpha chains; its size is of limited meaning.

The chain couples TRBV28 to TRBJ2-5; D remains ambiguous. This material consisted of lung tumor tissue, taken at surgery. The source of this sequence is a female donor with early-stage non-small cell lung cancer. The CDR3, as DNA: TGTGCCAGCAGGCCCTCAGCTAAAGAGACCCAGTACTTC. This encodes CASRPSAKETQYF.